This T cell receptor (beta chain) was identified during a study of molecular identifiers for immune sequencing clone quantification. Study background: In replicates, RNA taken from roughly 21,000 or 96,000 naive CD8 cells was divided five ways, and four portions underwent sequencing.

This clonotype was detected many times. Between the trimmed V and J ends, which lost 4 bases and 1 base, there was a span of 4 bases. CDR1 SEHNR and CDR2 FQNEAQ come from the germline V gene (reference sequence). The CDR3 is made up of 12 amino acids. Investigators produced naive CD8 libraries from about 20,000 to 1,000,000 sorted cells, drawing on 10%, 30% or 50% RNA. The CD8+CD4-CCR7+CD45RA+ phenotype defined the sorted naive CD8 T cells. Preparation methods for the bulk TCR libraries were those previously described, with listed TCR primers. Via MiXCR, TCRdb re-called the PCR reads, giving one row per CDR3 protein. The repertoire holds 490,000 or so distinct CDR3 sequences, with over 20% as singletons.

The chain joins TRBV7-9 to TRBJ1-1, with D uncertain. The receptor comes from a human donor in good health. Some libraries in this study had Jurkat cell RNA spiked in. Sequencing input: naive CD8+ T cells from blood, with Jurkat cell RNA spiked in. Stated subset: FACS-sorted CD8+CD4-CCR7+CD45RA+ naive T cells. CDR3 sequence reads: CASSSRNTEAFF. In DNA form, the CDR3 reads TGTGCCAGCAGCTCTAGGAACACTGAAGCTTTCTTT. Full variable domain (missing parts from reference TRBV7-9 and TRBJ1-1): DTGVSQNPRHKITKRGQNVTFRCDPISEHNRLYWYRQTLGQGPEFLTYFQNEAQLEKSRLLSDRFSAERPKGSFSTLEIQRTEQGDSAMYLCASSSRNTEAFFGQGTRLTVV.